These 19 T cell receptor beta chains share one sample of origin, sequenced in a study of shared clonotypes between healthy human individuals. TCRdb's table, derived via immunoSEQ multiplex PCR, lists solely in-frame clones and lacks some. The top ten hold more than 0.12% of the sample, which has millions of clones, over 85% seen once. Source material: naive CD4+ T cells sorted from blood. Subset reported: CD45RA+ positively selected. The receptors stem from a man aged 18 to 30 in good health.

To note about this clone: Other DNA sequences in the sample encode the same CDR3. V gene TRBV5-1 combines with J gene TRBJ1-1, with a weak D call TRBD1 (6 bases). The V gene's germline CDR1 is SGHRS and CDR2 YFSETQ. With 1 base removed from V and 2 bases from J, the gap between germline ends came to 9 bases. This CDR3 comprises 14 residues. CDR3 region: CASSLSQGNTEAFF. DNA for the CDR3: TGCGCCAGCAGCTTGTCACAGGGAAACACTGAAGCTTTCTTT.

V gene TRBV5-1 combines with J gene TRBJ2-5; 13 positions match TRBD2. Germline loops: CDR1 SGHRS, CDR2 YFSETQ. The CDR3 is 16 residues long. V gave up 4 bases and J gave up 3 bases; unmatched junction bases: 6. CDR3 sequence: CASSVTGTSGEETQYF. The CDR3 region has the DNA TGCGCCAGCAGCGTGACCGGGACTAGCGGGGAAGAGACCCAGTACTTC.

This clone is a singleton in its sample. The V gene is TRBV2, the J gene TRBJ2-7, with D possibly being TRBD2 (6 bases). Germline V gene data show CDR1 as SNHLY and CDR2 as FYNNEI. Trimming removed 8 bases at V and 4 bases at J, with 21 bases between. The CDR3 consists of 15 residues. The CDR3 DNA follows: TGTGCCAGCTCGCAAGGGACTCACTCGCTTTACGAGCAGTACTTC. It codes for CASSQGTHSLYEQYF.

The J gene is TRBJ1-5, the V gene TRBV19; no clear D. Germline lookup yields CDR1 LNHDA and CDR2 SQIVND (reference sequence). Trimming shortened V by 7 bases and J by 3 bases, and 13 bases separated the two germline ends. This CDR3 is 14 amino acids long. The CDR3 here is CASNKDGYNQPQHF. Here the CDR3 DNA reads TGTGCCAGTAATAAAGACGGGTACAATCAGCCCCAGCATTTT. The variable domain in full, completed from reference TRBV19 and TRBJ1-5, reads DGGITQSPKYLFRKEGQNVTLSCEQNLNHDAMYWYRQDPGQGLRLIYYSQIVNDFQKGDIAEGYSVSREKKESFPLTVTSAQKNPTAFYLCASNKDGYNQPQHFGDGTRLSIL.

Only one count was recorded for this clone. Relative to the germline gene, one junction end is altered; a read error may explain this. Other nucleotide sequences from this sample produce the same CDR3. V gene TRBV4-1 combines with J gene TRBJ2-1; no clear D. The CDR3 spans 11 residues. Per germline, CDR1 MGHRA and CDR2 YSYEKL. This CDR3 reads CASSQGSEQFF. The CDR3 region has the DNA TGTGCCAGCAGCCAAGGAAGCGAGCAGTTCTTC.

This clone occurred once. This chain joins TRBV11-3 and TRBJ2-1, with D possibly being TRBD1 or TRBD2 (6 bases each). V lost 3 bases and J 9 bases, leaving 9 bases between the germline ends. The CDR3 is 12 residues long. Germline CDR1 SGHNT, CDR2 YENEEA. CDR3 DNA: TGTGCCAGCAGCTTGAAGGGGGGTGAGCAGTTCTTC. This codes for CASSLKGGEQFF.

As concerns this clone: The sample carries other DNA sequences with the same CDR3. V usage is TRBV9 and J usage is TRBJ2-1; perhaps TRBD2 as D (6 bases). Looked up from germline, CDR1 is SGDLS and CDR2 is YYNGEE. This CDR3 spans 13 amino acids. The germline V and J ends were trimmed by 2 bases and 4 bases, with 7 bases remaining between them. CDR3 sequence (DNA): TGTGCCAGCAGCGTGGGGACTTACAATGAGCAGTTCTTC. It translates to CASSVGTYNEQFF. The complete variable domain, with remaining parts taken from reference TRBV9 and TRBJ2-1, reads DSGVTQTPKHLITATGQRVTLRCSPRSGDLSVYWYQQSLDQGLQFLIQYYNGEERAKGNILERFSAQQFPDLHSELNLSSLELGDSALYFCASSVGTYNEQFFGPGTRLTVL.

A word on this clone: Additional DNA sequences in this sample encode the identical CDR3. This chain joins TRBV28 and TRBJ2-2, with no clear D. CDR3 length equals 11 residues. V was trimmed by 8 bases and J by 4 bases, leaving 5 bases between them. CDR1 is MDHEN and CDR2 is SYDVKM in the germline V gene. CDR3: CASRGTGELFF. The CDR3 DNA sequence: TGTGCCAGCCGAGGCACCGGGGAGCTGTTTTTT.

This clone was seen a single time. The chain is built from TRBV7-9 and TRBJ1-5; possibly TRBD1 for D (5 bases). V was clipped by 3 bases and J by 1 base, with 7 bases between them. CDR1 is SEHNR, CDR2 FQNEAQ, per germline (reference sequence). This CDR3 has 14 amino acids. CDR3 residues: CASSFKGSNQPQHF. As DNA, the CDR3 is TGTGCCAGCAGCTTCAAGGGGAGCAATCAGCCCCAGCATTTT. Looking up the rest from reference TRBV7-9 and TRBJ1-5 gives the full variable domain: DTGVSQNPRHKITKRGQNVTFRCDPISEHNRLYWYRQTLGQGPEFLTYFQNEAQLEKSRLLSDRFSAERPKGSFSTLEIQRTEQGDSAMYLCASSFKGSNQPQHFGDGTRLSIL.

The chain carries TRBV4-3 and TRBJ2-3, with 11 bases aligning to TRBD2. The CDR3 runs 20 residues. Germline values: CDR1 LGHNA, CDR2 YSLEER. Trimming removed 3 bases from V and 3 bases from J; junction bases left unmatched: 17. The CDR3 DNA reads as TGCGCCAGCAGCCAGAGAATACTAGCGGGAGAGAGTCCTTGGACAGATACGCAGTATTTT. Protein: CASSQRILAGESPWTDTQYF.

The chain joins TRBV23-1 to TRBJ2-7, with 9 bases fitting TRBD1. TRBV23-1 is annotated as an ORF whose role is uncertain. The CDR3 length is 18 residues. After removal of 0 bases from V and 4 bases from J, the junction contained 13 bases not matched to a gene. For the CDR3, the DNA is TGCGCCAGCAGTCAATCGATATACCGGGACAGGGTGTTATACGAGCAGTACTTC. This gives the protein CASSQSIYRDRVLYEQYF.

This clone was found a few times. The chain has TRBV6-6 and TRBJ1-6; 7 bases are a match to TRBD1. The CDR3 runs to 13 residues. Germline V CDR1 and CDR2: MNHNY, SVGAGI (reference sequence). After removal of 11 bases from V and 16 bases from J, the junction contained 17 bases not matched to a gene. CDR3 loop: CAGGTADGGELHF. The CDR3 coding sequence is TGTGCCGGCGGGACAGCGGATGGGGGGGAGCTCCACTTT.

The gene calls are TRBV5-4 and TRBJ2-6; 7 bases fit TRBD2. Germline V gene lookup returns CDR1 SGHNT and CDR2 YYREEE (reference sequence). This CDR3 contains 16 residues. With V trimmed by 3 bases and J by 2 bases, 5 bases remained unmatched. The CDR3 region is CASSSGGAPGANVLTF. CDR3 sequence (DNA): TGTGCCAGCAGCTCGGGGGGTGCCCCTGGGGCCAACGTCCTGACTTTC.

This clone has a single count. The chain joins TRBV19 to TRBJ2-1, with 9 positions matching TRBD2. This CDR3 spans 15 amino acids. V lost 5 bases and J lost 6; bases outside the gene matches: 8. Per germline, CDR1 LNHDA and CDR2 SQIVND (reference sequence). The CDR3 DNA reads TGTGCCAGTAGTTATTTAGCGGGAGCAGCCAATGAGCAGTTCTTC. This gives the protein CASSYLAGAANEQFF.

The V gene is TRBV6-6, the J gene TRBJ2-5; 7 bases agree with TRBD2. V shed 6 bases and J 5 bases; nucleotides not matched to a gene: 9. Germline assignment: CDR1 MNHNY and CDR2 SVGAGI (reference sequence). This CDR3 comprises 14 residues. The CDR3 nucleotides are TGTGCCAGCAGGACCCGGGACTACCGGGAGACCCAGTACTTC. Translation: CASRTRDYRETQYF.

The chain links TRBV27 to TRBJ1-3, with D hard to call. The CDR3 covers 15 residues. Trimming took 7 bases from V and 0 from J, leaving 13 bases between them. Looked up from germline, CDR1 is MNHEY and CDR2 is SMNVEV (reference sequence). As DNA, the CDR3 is TGTGCCAGCAAATTCGACGAGAGCTCTGGAAACACCATATATTTT. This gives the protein CASKFDESSGNTIYF.

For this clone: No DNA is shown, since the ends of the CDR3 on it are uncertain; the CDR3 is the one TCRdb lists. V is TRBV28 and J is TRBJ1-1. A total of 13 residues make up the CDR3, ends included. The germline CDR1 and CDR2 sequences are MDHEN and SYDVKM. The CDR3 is CASSSSEYTEAFF.

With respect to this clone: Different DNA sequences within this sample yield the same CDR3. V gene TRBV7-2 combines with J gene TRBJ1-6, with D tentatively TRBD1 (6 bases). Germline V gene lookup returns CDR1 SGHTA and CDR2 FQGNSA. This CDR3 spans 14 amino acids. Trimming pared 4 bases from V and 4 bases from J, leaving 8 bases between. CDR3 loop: CASSSQGYNSPLHF. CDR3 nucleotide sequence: TGTGCCAGCAGCTCACAGGGATATAATTCACCCCTCCACTTT.

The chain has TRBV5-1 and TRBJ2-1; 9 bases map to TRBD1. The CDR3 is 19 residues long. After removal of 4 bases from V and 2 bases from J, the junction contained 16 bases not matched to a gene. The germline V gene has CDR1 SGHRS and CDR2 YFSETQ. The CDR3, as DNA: TGCGCCAGCAGCGGGACGGACAGGGGCGCTGCTGGGCCCTACAATGAGCAGTTCTTC. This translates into CASSGTDRGAAGPYNEQFF.